Presented here are 20 T cell receptor beta chains from one specimen sequenced in a study of shared T cell receptors in the human thymus. Profiling relied on immunoSEQ multiplex PCR, and the TCRdb table lists in-frame clones only, not all of them. This table holds 640,000 or so clones, around 87% found once. This same sample was also taken into another study, of human thymus T cells.

Sequenced material: thymocytes. These receptor sequences come from a boy under two years old with a congenital heart defect.

In DNA form, the CDR3 reads TGTGCCAGCAGCGCCCCAGGGGGGGCCAAAAACATTCAGTACTTC. Protein product: CASSAPGGAKNIQYF. V gene TRBV9 combines with J gene TRBJ2-4; D is perhaps TRBD1 (7 bases). Deletions cut 3 bases from V and 1 base from J, with 11 bases between. In germline, CDR1 is SGDLS, CDR2 YYNGEE. The CDR3 has 15 amino acids.

This chain joins TRBV15 and TRBJ2-7; 13 bases are shared with TRBD2. Germline loops: CDR1 LNHNV, CDR2 YYDKDF (reference sequence). V was clipped by 2 bases and J by 6 bases; unmatched bases: 19. This CDR3 is 20 amino acids long. The CDR3 here is CATSRSIGLAGALGLGEQYF. The CDR3 coding sequence is TGTGCCACCAGCAGATCGATTGGACTAGCGGGAGCACTGGGGTTGGGCGAGCAGTACTTC. Supplemented by reference TRBV15 and TRBJ2-7, the full variable domain reads DAMVIQNPRYQVTQFGKPVTLSCSQTLNHNVMYWYQQKSSQAPKLLFHYYDKDFNNEADTPDNFQSRRPNTSFCFLDIRSPGLGDTAMYLCATSRSIGLAGALGLGEQYFGPGTRLTVT.

This chain joins TRBV27 and TRBJ2-1, with D tentatively TRBD2 (5 bases). The CDR3 contains 14 residues. Germline V gives CDR1 MNHEY, CDR2 SMNVEV (reference sequence). V was trimmed by 1 base and J by 5 bases, leaving 9 bases between them. The CDR3, as DNA: TGTGCCAGCAGTTTATGGTCTAGCCACAATGAGCAGTTCTTC. Protein product: CASSLWSSHNEQFF.

The genes are TRBV4-3 and TRBJ2-5; D possibly corresponds to TRBD2 (6 bases). With 3 bases removed from V and 1 base from J, the gap between germline ends came to 12 bases. CDR3 length: 15 residues. Germline-derived CDR1 and CDR2 are LGHNA and YSLEER. This chain's CDR3 is CASSHLGTGQETQYF. The CDR3 DNA sequence: TGCGCCAGCAGCCACCTCGGGACTGGCCAAGAGACCCAGTACTTC.

The chain joins TRBV4-2 to TRBJ1-4; D ambiguous. Between the trimmed V and J ends, which lost 7 bases and 7 bases, there was a span of 13 bases. Germline V gene sequence: CDR1 LGHNA, CDR2 YNFKEQ. The CDR3 has 13 amino acids. CDR3 nucleotide sequence: TGTGCCAGCACCTCACAAGGCGGTGAAAAACTGTTTTTT. It codes for CASTSQGGEKLFF.

J is TRBJ1-4 and V is TRBV25-1; TRBD1 matches at 8 bases. With 4 bases clipped from V and 7 bases from J, the junction kept 8 bases outside the gene matches. There are 15 residues in the CDR3. Germline V lookup: CDR1 MGHDK, CDR2 SYGVNS. The CDR3 loop is CASSGTGRNCEKLFF. The CDR3 nucleotides are TGTGCCAGCAGTGGGACAGGGAGGAACTGTGAAAAACTGTTTTTT.

This chain connects TRBV9 to TRBJ2-7; a weak D match, TRBD2 (5 bases). With 0 bases removed from V and 0 bases from J, the gap between germline ends came to 10 bases. CDR1 SGDLS and CDR2 YYNGEE come from the germline V gene. CDR3 length: 15 residues. The CDR3 sequence: CASSVGGEGSYEQYF. Here the CDR3 DNA reads TGTGCCAGCAGCGTAGGAGGAGAGGGCTCCTACGAGCAGTACTTC.

This clone was seen a handful of times. The rearrangement uses TRBV27 and TRBJ1-6; TRBD1 aligns across 9 bases. From germline, CDR1 is MNHEY and CDR2 SMNVEV (reference sequence). The CDR3 extends over 15 amino acids. The junction had 6 bases not matched to a gene; V was cut back by 5 bases and J by 7 bases. CDR3 sequence (DNA): TGTGCCAGCAGTCCCCACAGGGGGCGGAATTCACCCCTCCACTTT. Protein product: CASSPHRGRNSPLHF.

The sample holds one count of this clone. The CDR3 region has the DNA TGCAGCGTTGGGGACTTTGGGCTCACAGATACGCAGTATTTT. It yields the protein CSVGDFGLTDTQYF. The chain is built from TRBV29-1 and TRBJ2-3, with D possibly TRBD2 on 6 matching bases. The CDR3 totals 14 residues. The V gene lost 4 bases and the J gene lost 2 bases, with 13 bases spanning the gap. Germline CDR1 SQVTM, CDR2 ANQGSEA.

The rearrangement uses TRBV27 and TRBJ2-7, with 9 bases identical to TRBD2. Trimming took 5 bases from V and 5 from J; bases not matched to a gene: 10. The CDR3 loop spans 15 amino acids. CDR1 and CDR2 from the germline V gene are MNHEY and SMNVEV (reference sequence). The CDR3 reads CASSNQAGGPHEQYF. The CDR3 DNA reads TGTGCCAGCAGTAACCAAGCGGGAGGACCGCACGAGCAGTACTTC.

Of note for this clone: Sequence at one end of the junction differs from germline and may be a read error. CDR3: CASSPASRVGDYEQYF. The CDR3 DNA reads TGTGCTAGCAGCCCAGCCTCGAGGGTTGGAGACTACGAGCAGTACTTC. This chain uses TRBV7-7 with TRBJ2-7; D may be TRBD2 (5 bases). There are 16 residues in the CDR3. Germline CDR1 SSHAT, CDR2 FNYEAQ (reference sequence).

This chain joins TRBV5-1 and TRBJ1-5; 10 nucleotides align to TRBD1. Germline CDR1 reads SGHRS; CDR2 reads YFSETQ. This CDR3 spans 15 amino acids. Losses at the gene ends were 3 bases for V and 6 bases for J; bases not matched to a gene: 6. As DNA, the CDR3 is TGCGCCAGCAGCTCAGGACAGGGGGAGGGTCAGCCCCAGCATTTT. This gives the protein CASSSGQGEGQPQHF.

The chain has TRBV27 and TRBJ2-7, with TRBD2 matching 14 bases. V lost 0 bases, J lost 7 bases, and 2 bases stayed unmatched. The CDR3 contains 15 residues. The germline V gene encodes CDR1 MNHEY and CDR2 SMNVEV (reference sequence). The CDR3 nucleotides read TGTGCCAGCAGTTTATCCGGACTAGCGGGAGGTGAGCAGTACTTC. This encodes CASSLSGLAGGEQYF.

The chain carries TRBV19 and TRBJ1-5, with 7 bases matching TRBD1. J gave up 3 bases and V 6 bases, and 5 bases lay outside the gene matches. Germline-derived CDR1 and CDR2 are LNHDA and SQIVND (reference sequence). The CDR3 covers 14 residues. CDR3 sequence: CASRAGTVNQPQHF. The CDR3 bases are TGTGCCAGTAGGGCCGGGACAGTCAATCAGCCCCAGCATTTT.

This chain joins TRBV6-1 and TRBJ1-4; 8 bases fit TRBD1. This CDR3 has 17 residues. J gave up 7 bases and V 2 bases, and 12 bases lay outside the gene matches. Germline V gives CDR1 MNHNS, CDR2 SASEGT. CDR3 amino acids: CASSERMTGVEAEKLFF. For the CDR3, the DNA is TGTGCCAGCAGTGAAAGGATGACAGGGGTTGAGGCTGAAAAACTGTTTTTT.

The rearrangement joins TRBV7-2 to TRBJ2-3, with D unclear. The germline V gene encodes CDR1 SGHTA and CDR2 FQGNSA. The CDR3 is made up of 14 amino acids. V lost 5 bases to trimming and J lost 1 base, with 10 bases between them. The CDR3 DNA reads as TGTGCCAGCAGCCTATCTGTGGGCACAGATACGCAGTATTTT. Translated: CASSLSVGTDTQYF.

This chain links TRBV19 with TRBJ1-6; 8 nucleotides line up with TRBD1. The CDR3 sequence is 14 residues long. Germline assignment: CDR1 LNHDA and CDR2 SQIVND (reference sequence). V shed 6 bases, J shed 7 bases, and the junction held 5 bases outside the gene matches. CDR3 sequence (DNA): TGTGCCAGTAGGACAGGGGAAGGGAATTCACCCCTCCACTTT. Translating it yields CASRTGEGNSPLHF.

This chain links TRBV5-1 with TRBJ2-7; 9 bases agree with TRBD1. This CDR3 comprises 16 residues. Trimming removed 5 bases from V and 4 bases from J; junction bases left unmatched: 13. Looked up from germline, CDR1 is SGHRS and CDR2 is YFSETQ. In DNA, the CDR3 is TGCGCCAGCAGACAAAACCACAGGGGGCTCGGTTACGAGCAGTACTTC. Amino acids: CASRQNHRGLGYEQYF.

The chain couples TRBV7-9 to TRBJ2-6; 10 nucleotides match TRBD1. The CDR3 loop spans 19 amino acids. V shed 1 base and J 0 bases; nucleotides not matched to a gene: 6. From germline, CDR1 is SEHNR and CDR2 FQNEAQ (reference sequence). The CDR3 coding sequence is TGTGCCAGCAGCTTAGGAGACAGGGGGCCTTTCTCTGGGGCCAACGTCCTGACTTTC. It codes for CASSLGDRGPFSGANVLTF.

This chain uses TRBV10-2 with TRBJ2-7; 11 nucleotides line up with TRBD2. The CDR3 sequence is 14 residues long. Germline V CDR1 and CDR2: WSHSY, SAAADI. V dropped 6 bases and J dropped 4; count of bases not matched to a gene: 5. The CDR3 region has the DNA TGCGCCAGCAGACAACTAGCGGGAGTGTACGAGCAGTACTTC. Amino acid sequence: CASRQLAGVYEQYF.